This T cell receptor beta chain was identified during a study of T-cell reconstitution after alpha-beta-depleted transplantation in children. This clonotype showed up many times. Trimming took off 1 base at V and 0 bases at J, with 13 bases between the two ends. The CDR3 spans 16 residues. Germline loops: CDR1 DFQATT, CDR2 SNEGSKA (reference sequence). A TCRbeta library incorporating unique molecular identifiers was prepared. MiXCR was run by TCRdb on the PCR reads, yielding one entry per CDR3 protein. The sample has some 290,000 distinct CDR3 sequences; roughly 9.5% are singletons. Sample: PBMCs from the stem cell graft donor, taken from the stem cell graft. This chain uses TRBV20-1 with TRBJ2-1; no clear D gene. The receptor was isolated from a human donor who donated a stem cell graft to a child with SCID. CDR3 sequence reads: CSARVSGASSYNEQFF. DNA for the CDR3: TGCAGTGCTAGAGTATCAGGTGCCAGCTCCTACAATGAGCAGTTCTTC.